Listed below are T cell receptor beta chains from one sample, sequenced in a study of tumor and adjacent non-tumor tissue in lung cancer. TCRdb processed the multiplex PCR reads anew with MiXCR; each CDR3 protein has one entry. The sample has some 78,000 distinct CDR3 sequences, 80% to 85% seen once. The sequencing sample was made of lung tumor tissue. The receptors here all came from a woman aged 45 to 65 with non-small cell lung cancer. CDR3s include the opening cysteine and the closing phenylalanine or tryptophan. D genes are given only for firm matches. Some rows have no size entry. The others give once, few or many, or a class for an expanded clone.

clone_size	v_call	j_call	d_call	cdr3_aa	cdr3_nt
once	TRBV6-5	TRBJ2-1	TRBD2	CASSYARLADNNEQIF	TGTGCCAGCAGTTACGCCCGACTAGCGGATAACAATGAGCAGATCTTC
.	TRBV6-5	TRBJ2-1	.	CASRAHEGVSYNEQFF	TGTGCCAGTAGGGCCCATGAGGGAGTCTCCTACAATGAGCAGTTCTTC
medium-sized	TRBV20-1	TRBJ2-7	.	CSARDFRQGDYEQYF	TGCAGTGCTAGAGATTTTCGGCAGGGAGATTACGAGCAGTACTTC
.	TRBV4-2	TRBJ1-5	TRBD1	CASGQDRGQPQDF	TGTGCCAGCGGCCAAGATAGGGGACAGCCCCAGGATTTT
.	TRBV4-1	TRBJ1-1	TRBD1	CDSSKDLYRGNTKAFF	TGCGACAGCAGCAAAGATCTCTACAGGGGGAACACTAAAGCTTTCTTT
.	TRBV20-1	TRBJ2-1	.	CNARLGNRPHNEQFF	TGCAATGCACGGCTGGGTAATCGACCCCACAATGAGCAGTTCTTC
.	TRBV7-9	TRBJ1-2	.	CACSLARGYGYTF	TGTGCCTGCAGCTTGGCCAGGGGCTATGGCTACACCTTC
.	TRBV29-1	TRBJ2-7	TRBD2	CSVAGGYEQCF	TGCAGCGTCGCGGGGGGCTACGAGCAGTGCTTC
.	TRBV20-1	TRBJ1-6	TRBD1	CSARDPGQDNPPLRF	TGCAGTGCTAGAGATCCCGGACAGGATAATCCACCCCTCCGCTTT
few	TRBV20-1	TRBJ2-7	.	CSAVGGYEQHF	TGCAGTGCGGTGGGGGGCTATGAGCAGCACTTC
.	TRBV20-1	TRBJ1-5	TRBD1	CSTRNGTGNQPQHF	TGCAGTACTAGAAATGGGACAGGGAATCAGCCCCAGCATTTT
.	TRBV20-1	TRBJ1-2	.	CSGPPGGGGFGYTF	TGCAGCGGTCCGCCGGGGGGAGGAGGGTTTGGCTACACCTTC
.	TRBV20-1	TRBJ2-1	TRBD2	CSARATSGNGNEQLF	TGCAGTGCTAGGGCGACTAGCGGGAATGGGAATGAGCAGTTATTC
few	TRBV7-6	TRBJ2-1	TRBD1	CASSDTGDNEQFF	TGTGCCAGCAGCGACACAGGGGACAATGAGCAGTTCTTC
.	TRBV6-2/TRBV6-3	TRBJ1-2	.	CVSSYIADRGHYGCTF	.
.	TRBV20-1	TRBJ2-5	.	CSASGGSLRETQYF	TGTAGTGCTTCAGGAGGAAGTTTAAGAGAGACCCAGTACTTC
.	TRBV29-1	TRBJ2-1	.	CNVRVGNGQFF	TGCAACGTTAGGGTCGGGAATGGGCAGTTCTTC
.	TRBV6-1	TRBJ2-5	.	CVSGGLASLQETQYF	TGTGTCAGCGGCGGACTGGCTTCTCTCCAAGAGACCCAGTACTTC
once	TRBV24-1	TRBJ2-5	TRBD2	CATSDGMTGGQETHYF	TGTGCCACTAGTGATGGGATGACGGGAGGGCAGGAGACCCACTACTTC
.	TRBV6-2/TRBV6-3	TRBJ1-1	.	CVSSYALTPRWTEVLF	TGTGTCAGCAGTTACGCCCTGACTCCGAGATGGACTGAAGTTCTCTTT
.	TRBV20-1	TRBJ2-1	TRBD1	CNARLHIGTGLHEQLF	TGCAATGCTAGGTTACATATCGGGACAGGTTTGCATGAGCAGTTATTC
.	TRBV29-1	TRBJ2-7	TRBD2	CSVRTSEYYEQYF	TGCAGCGTTAGGACTAGCGAATATTACGAACAGTACTTC
.	TRBV20-1	TRBJ2-3	.	CSARDLTGCADTQYF	TGCAGTGCTAGAGATCTAACGGGATGCGCAGATACGCAGTATTTT
.	TRBV24-1	TRBJ2-1	.	CATSKASSRSYYEHFF	TGTGCCACTAGTAAGGCCAGCAGCAGATCCTACTATGAGCACTTCTTC
.	TRBV20-1	TRBJ2-1	TRBD2	CSTRATSGSGNEQFF	TGTAGTACTAGGGCGACTAGCGGGAGTGGGAATGAGCAGTTCTTC
.	TRBV20-1	TRBJ2-1	.	CTARGWPNNNEQFF	TGCACTGCTAGAGGTTGGCCAAACAACAATGAGCAGTTCTTC
.	TRBV28	TRBJ2-1	.	CASAKRGGLGARRGEQFF	TGTGCCAGCGCTAAACGTGGGGGGCTCGGCGCGAGAAGGGGTGAGCAATTCTTC
medium-sized	TRBV4-2	TRBJ2-3	TRBD2	CASSQGLAGSTDTQYF	TGTGCCAGCAGCCAAGGACTAGCGGGAAGTACAGATACGCAGTATTTT
.	TRBV20-1	TRBJ2-1	.	CSAPLGGPLNNEQFF	TGCAGTGCTCCCCTTGGAGGACCCTTAAACAATGAGCAATTCTTC
.	TRBV20-1	TRBJ1-1	.	CSARRPQGTETLF	TGCAGTGCTAGGCGACCCCAGGGGACCGAAACTCTCTTT
.	TRBV20-1	TRBJ2-1	TRBD2	CSATGLAGLTYNEQFF	TGCAGCGCTACCGGACTAGCGGGACTAACCTACAATGAGCAGTTCTTC
few	TRBV4-2	TRBJ2-6	.	CASSLYQGHGANVLTF	TGTGCCAGTAGCCTATATCAGGGGCATGGGGCCAACGTCCTGACTTTC
.	TRBV12-3/TRBV12-4	TRBJ2-7	TRBD1	CANSLQQGLNEQYF	TGTGCCAACAGTTTACAACAGGGGCTCAACGAGCAGTACTTC
.	TRBV6-6	TRBJ2-7	.	CVSNTAITTHKQYF	TGTGTCAGCAACACAGCGATTACGACTCACAAGCAGTATTTC
once	TRBV11-1	TRBJ2-1	TRBD1	CASTRQGLDENFF	TGTGCCAGCACCCGACAGGGGTTGGATGAGAACTTCTTC
many	TRBV5-5	TRBJ2-2	TRBD2	CATRTDLYGRAPGELFF	TGTGCCACCCGCACGGATTTATACGGGAGGGCCCCCGGGGAGCTGTTTTTT
.	TRBV29-1	TRBJ2-7	.	CSLDIGLGDTQYF	TGCAGCCTTGATATCGGCCTGGGTGACACTCAGTACTTC
many	TRBV20-1	TRBJ2-1	.	CSAIDREDEQFF	TGCAGTGCGATTGACAGGGAGGATGAGCAGTTCTTC
.	TRBV20-1	TRBJ2-3	TRBD2	CSARTSVPDTQLF	TGCAGTGCCCGGACTAGCGTTCCAGATACGCAGTTATTT
.	TRBV20-1	TRBJ1-2	.	CSVGDRAANYGYTF	TGTAGTGTTGGAGACAGAGCAGCTAATTATGGCTACACCTTC
once	TRBV12-3/TRBV12-4	TRBJ2-5	.	CASSAGAVHGTQYF	TGTGCCAGCAGTGCAGGGGCCGTTCATGGGACCCAGTACTTC
.	TRBV29-1	TRBJ1-1	.	CSVTLSELPEAFF	TGCAGCGTTACCCTCTCCGAGCTCCCTGAAGCTTTCTTT